This T cell receptor (beta chain) was sequenced during a study of CD8+ T cells in alopecia areata. Study-wide results and limits: Tofacitinib produced a significant decrease in scalp clonality and in expanded CD8+ clones among the top 100. Because one nonresponder was included, the link of baseline CD8+ expansion to response is considered uncertain.

Turning to this clone: What it binds is unknown.

This CDR3 region has 13 residues. V lost 3 bases, J lost 2 bases, and 8 bases lay in between. Per the germline V gene, CDR1 is SGHDT and CDR2 is YYEEEE. RNA extraction was followed by reverse transcription into cDNA, which acted as the sequencing template. The protocol was immunoSEQ multiplex PCR, while the TCRdb copy is restricted to in-frame clones and leaves out a portion. The sample lists fewer than 250,000 clones; 60% were seen once. Specified treatment: oral pan-JAK inhibitor, 5-10 mg twice daily. V is TRBV5-6 and J is TRBJ2-5; a possible D gene is TRBD2 (6 bases). The receptor was isolated from a human donor with alopecia areata. Specimen: CD4+ T cells sorted from blood, collected at week 24, from a patient treated with tofacitinib. The CDR3: CASSSGVQETQYF. The CDR3, as DNA: TGTGCCAGCAGCTCGGGGGTTCAAGAGACCCAGTACTTC. Based on the CDR3 plus reference TRBV5-6 and TRBJ2-5, the full variable domain is DAGVTQSPTHLIKTRGQQVTLRCSPKSGHDTVSWYQQALGQGPQFIFQYYEEEERQRGNFPDRFSGHQFPNYSSELNVNALLLGDSALYLCASSSGVQETQYFGPGTRLLVL.